The text below deals with one TCR beta chain. Its specificity is not known. This sample is part of a study of vaccination and CD4 T cells after COVID-19. Study-wide background: Of the convalescent patients, who were SARS-CoV-2 positive by nasal swab PCR, about ten had mild and one severe disease. As control conditions, cultures were given either a CEFX pool serving as positive control, an HIV-1 Nef pool, or no peptide at all. Study results and limitations: Early post-infection timepoints were not included, and relatively few convalescent patients were studied.

The CDR3 has 14 amino acids. Between the trimmed V and J ends, which lost 3 bases and 3 bases, there was a span of 11 bases. Documented treatment: roughly 10-day PBMC culture with coronavirus spike peptide pools or control peptides (ViraFEST assay). With the Oncomine TCR Beta short-read assay, DNA from cultured CD4+ T cells was sequenced. TCRdb itself ran the PCR reads through MiXCR, one entry per CDR3 protein. Found here are fewer than 15,000 distinct CDR3 sequences, 35% to 50% of them singletons; the top ten hold 6.5% to 9%. The genes are TRBV12-3 or TRBV12-4 and TRBJ1-1; D perhaps matches TRBD1 (5 bases). Sequencing input: CD4+ T cells from blood, cultured in vitro. This TCR came from a human donor who had recovered from COVID-19. The CDR3 DNA sequence: TGTGCCAGCAGTTTCCGGGCGGGGGACACTGAAGCTTTCTTT. Protein sequence: CASSFRAGDTEAFF.